This record covers a single TCR beta chain. The protocol was immunoSEQ multiplex PCR, while the TCRdb copy is restricted to in-frame clones and leaves out a portion. The profile shows about 82,000 clones, around 83% of them singletons. This record belongs to a study of OX40 agonist ivuxolimab in advanced cancers. Germline V gene sequence: CDR1 MNHEY, CDR2 SVGAGI. This CDR3 contains 11 residues. Trimming shortened V by 2 bases and J by 13 bases, and 12 bases separated the two germline ends. The chain recombines TRBV6-5 with TRBJ2-7; TRBD2 is a possible D gene (5 bases). The source is an adult with an advanced solid tumor such as melanoma, head and neck, liver or kidney cancer. Here the sequenced sample was CD4+ or CD8+ T cells sorted from blood, taken in a trial of the OX40 agonist ivuxolimab. The CDR3 region is CASSYRELLYF. The CDR3 DNA reads as TGTGCCAGCAGTTACAGGGAGCTTCTTTACTTC.